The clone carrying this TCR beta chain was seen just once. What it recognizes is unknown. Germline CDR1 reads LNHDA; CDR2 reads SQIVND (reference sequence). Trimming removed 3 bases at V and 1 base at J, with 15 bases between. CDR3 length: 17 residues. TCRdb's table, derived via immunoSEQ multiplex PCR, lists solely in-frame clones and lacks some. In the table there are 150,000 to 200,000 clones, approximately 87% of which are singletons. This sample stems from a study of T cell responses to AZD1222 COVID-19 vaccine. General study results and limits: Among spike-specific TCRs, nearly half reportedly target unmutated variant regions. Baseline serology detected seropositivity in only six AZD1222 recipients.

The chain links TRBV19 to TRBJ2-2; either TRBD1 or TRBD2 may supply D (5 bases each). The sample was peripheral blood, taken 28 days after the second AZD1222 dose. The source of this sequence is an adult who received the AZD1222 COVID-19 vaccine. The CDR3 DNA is TGTGCCAGTAGTATCCGCTCGGGGACGATGAACACCGGGGAGCTGTTTTTT. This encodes CASSIRSGTMNTGELFF.